One sample yielded the 31 T cell receptor beta chains listed below, sequenced in a study of beta chain features in type 1 diabetes. Every isolated RNA sample was fully reverse transcribed, so sequencing captured expressed TCRB transcripts. TCRdb keeps only in-frame clones here, not all; method: immunoSEQ multiplex PCR. The sample contains some 44,000 clones, just over 50% of which appear only once. The source material was Tregs from blood. The receptors stem from a woman aged 18-29 years in good health.

The rearrangement uses TRBV5-4 and TRBJ1-4; 7 nucleotides align to TRBD1. CDR3 length equals 14 residues. With 4 bases clipped from V and 6 bases from J, the junction kept 6 bases outside the gene matches. CDR1 and CDR2 from the germline V gene are SGHNT and YYREEE (reference sequence). CDR3 sequence: CASSPQGSDEKLFF. The CDR3 DNA sequence: TGTGCCAGCAGCCCACAGGGGAGCGATGAAAAACTGTTTTTT.

This clone was seen only once. The V call is TRBV10-3, the J call TRBJ2-7; 13 nucleotides line up with TRBD2. The CDR3 covers 20 residues. CDR1 ENHRY and CDR2 SYGVKD come from the germline V gene. The V and J ends lost 3 bases and 3 bases, in that order; junction bases with no gene match: 17. CDR3 sequence reads: CAISDPRTSGRLMRNYEQYF. The CDR3, as DNA: TGTGCCATCAGTGACCCCAGGACTAGCGGGAGACTCATGCGGAACTACGAGCAGTACTTC.

The chain employs TRBV28 and TRBJ1-1; D might be TRBD1 (5 bases). CDR1 and CDR2 from the germline V gene are MDHEN and SYDVKM. Trimming stripped 10 bases from V and 3 bases from J, with 21 bases between. The CDR3 consists of 15 residues. CDR3 nucleotide sequence: TGTGCCATCCAACCCACCCCCGTGGGGCACACTGAAGCTTTCTTT. Its translation is CAIQPTPVGHTEAFF.

This clone turned up a few times. The chain is built from TRBV7-9 and TRBJ2-7; 7 bases align to TRBD2. V gave up 5 bases and J gave up 4 bases; unmatched junction bases: 11. The CDR3 has 15 amino acids. Germline V gene sequence: CDR1 SEHNR, CDR2 FQNEAQ (reference sequence). The CDR3 bases are TGTGCCAGCAGCCCCGGTGGGAGGGCCCGGTACGAGCAGTACTTC. As protein: CASSPGGRARYEQYF.

The chain is built from TRBV6-5 and TRBJ2-3; D is perhaps TRBD1 (7 bases). V was clipped by 5 bases and J by 2 bases, with 14 bases between them. Germline V gene lookup returns CDR1 MNHEY and CDR2 SVGAGI. The CDR3 runs 15 residues. CDR3 in amino acids: CASSGGTVYTDTQYF. The CDR3 nucleotides are TGTGCCAGCAGTGGCGGGACAGTCTACACAGATACGCAGTATTTT.

The chain links TRBV7-8 to TRBJ2-1, with TRBD2 matching 7 bases. V dropped 2 bases and J dropped 7; count of bases not matched to a gene: 11. Germline V gene lookup returns CDR1 SGHVS and CDR2 FQNEAQ. This CDR3 is built from 16 residues. The CDR3 nucleotides read TGTGCCAGCAGCTTACGGCGGGAGCTTACACGGAATGAGCAGTTCTTC. Translation: CASSLRRELTRNEQFF.

The chain employs TRBV28 and TRBJ2-1; 7 bases agree with TRBD2. The germline CDR1 and CDR2 sequences are MDHEN and SYDVKM. This CDR3 region has 15 residues. The V segment lost 2 bases and the J segment 8 bases; nucleotides outside the gene matches: 9. As DNA, the CDR3 is TGTGCCAGCAGTTTAGCGACTAGCCGAAGTTATGAGCAGTTCTTC. This gives the protein CASSLATSRSYEQFF.

The rearrangement joins TRBV29-1 to TRBJ2-1; 9 nucleotides line up with TRBD1. Germline V gene lookup returns CDR1 SQVTM and CDR2 ANQGSEA. V lost 8 bases and J lost 11; bases outside the gene matches: 13. This CDR3 is built from 13 residues. The CDR3 nucleotides read TGCAGCCCACGGGACAGGGACGATGGTAAGCAGTTCTTC. This sequence encodes CSPRDRDDGKQFF.

The J gene is TRBJ1-1, the V gene TRBV6-1, with D unclear. The CDR3 consists of 16 residues. CDR1 is MNHNS and CDR2 is SASEGT in the germline V gene. V lost 2 bases, J lost 11 bases, and 24 bases lay in between. CDR3 loop: CASSEHSRRVVERAFF. The CDR3 DNA reads TGTGCCAGCAGTGAACATTCGAGAAGGGTAGTGGAGCGGGCTTTCTTT.

The chain employs TRBV23-1 and TRBJ2-1, with unresolved D. TRBV23-1 is an ORF; its function is uncertain. This CDR3 spans 15 amino acids. V was cut by 5 bases and J by 4 bases, with 15 bases left in between. The CDR3 loop is CASSMFVETYNEQFF. CDR3 DNA: TGCGCCAGCAGTATGTTCGTGGAGACTTACAATGAGCAGTTCTTC.

The chain has TRBV6-1 and TRBJ1-6; D unclear. The ends were cut back, 6 bases at V and 7 bases at J, with 13 bases in the middle. The germline V gene encodes CDR1 MNHNS and CDR2 SASEGT. The length of the CDR3 is 14 residues. The CDR3 loop is CASRTAPRNSPLHF. The CDR3 DNA reads TGTGCCAGCAGGACCGCCCCGCGGAATTCACCCCTCCACTTT.

The gene calls are TRBV5-6 and TRBJ2-7; no clear D gene. Germline assignment: CDR1 SGHDT and CDR2 YYEEEE. The CDR3 covers 11 residues. Trimming stripped 2 bases from V and 6 bases from J, with 6 bases between. CDR3 sequence: CASSFFSEQYF. The DNA of the CDR3 is TGTGCCAGCAGCTTCTTTTCCGAGCAGTACTTC.

The chain carries TRBV20-1 and TRBJ2-1; D is unresolved. V dropped 5 bases and J dropped 0 bases, with 2 bases sitting between them. Germline CDR1 is DFQATT and CDR2 is SNEGSKA (reference sequence). This CDR3 is 11 amino acids long. As DNA, the CDR3 is TGCAGTGCTCACTCCTACAATGAGCAGTTCTTC. Protein: CSAHSYNEQFF.

The V and J genes are TRBV6-6 and TRBJ2-7; 9 bases are shared with TRBD2. Looked up from germline, CDR1 is MNHNY and CDR2 is SVGAGI (reference sequence). After removal of 7 bases from V and 6 bases from J, the junction contained 13 bases not matched to a gene. The CDR3 is 15 residues long. The CDR3: CASTITRSGRLEQYF. As DNA, the CDR3 is TGTGCCAGCACCATTACCCGTAGCGGGAGACTCGAGCAGTACTTC.

In its sample, this clone is medium-sized. The CDR3 is CASSPRTSGGEETQYF. For the CDR3, the DNA is TGTGCCAGCAGCCCCAGGACTAGCGGGGGCGAAGAGACCCAGTACTTC. This sequence joins TRBV7-9 and TRBJ2-5; TRBD2 matches at 13 bases. The V gene's germline CDR1 is SEHNR and CDR2 FQNEAQ (reference sequence). With 5 bases clipped from V and 3 bases from J, the junction kept 6 bases outside the gene matches. The length of the CDR3 is 16 residues. Supplemented by reference TRBV7-9 and TRBJ2-5, the full variable domain reads DTGVSQNPRHKITKRGQNVTFRCDPISEHNRLYWYRQTLGQGPEFLTYFQNEAQLEKSRLLSDRFSAERPKGSFSTLEIQRTEQGDSAMYLCASSPRTSGGEETQYFGPGTRLLVL.

This clone was counted between two and nine times. This chain joins TRBV7-2 and TRBJ2-1, with TRBD2 matching 8 bases. The V gene's germline CDR1 is SGHTA and CDR2 FQGNSA. The CDR3 loop spans 16 amino acids. V lost 1 base and J lost 2; bases outside the gene matches: 4. The CDR3 DNA sequence: TGTGCCAGCAGCTTAGATCCAGCGGGAGCCTACAATGAGCAGTTCTTC. Translated, it gives CASSLDPAGAYNEQFF.

The rearrangement links TRBV19 to TRBJ1-5; TRBD1 agrees at 7 bases. The length of the CDR3 is 16 residues. V was pared by 4 bases and J by 4 bases, with 10 bases of the junction left unmatched. Per germline, CDR1 LNHDA and CDR2 SQIVND (reference sequence). The CDR3 is CASSKDPGQTNQPQHF. In nucleotides, the CDR3 is TGTGCCAGTAGTAAAGATCCGGGACAGACAAATCAGCCCCAGCATTTT.

The chain recombines TRBV5-1 with TRBJ2-3, with TRBD1 identical over 10 bases. Unmatched junction bases numbered 7, after V lost 2 bases and J lost 4 bases. Germline CDR1 is SGHRS and CDR2 is YFSETQ. This CDR3 has 16 amino acids. The chain's CDR3 is CASSFPGQGFSDTQYF. CDR3 nucleotide sequence: TGCGCCAGCAGCTTTCCGGGACAGGGGTTCTCAGATACGCAGTATTTT.

This chain links TRBV10-3 with TRBJ1-2, with TRBD1 as a possible D gene (5 bases). Per germline, CDR1 ENHRY and CDR2 SYGVKD. The CDR3 spans 12 residues. V was shortened by 3 bases and J by 3 bases, with 5 bases between the two germline ends. The CDR3 protein is CAISDRDYGYTF. CDR3 bases: TGTGCCATCAGTGACAGGGACTATGGCTACACCTTC.

The chain recombines TRBV7-2 with TRBJ1-1; tentative D call: TRBD1 (5 bases). Germline V gene sequence: CDR1 SGHTA, CDR2 FQGNSA. V was clipped by 2 bases and J by 1 base, with 11 bases between them. The CDR3 runs 15 residues. The CDR3 loop reads CASSLFGGQNTEAFF. DNA for the CDR3: TGTGCCAGCAGCTTATTCGGGGGTCAGAACACTGAAGCTTTCTTT.

This clone was counted once. The chain is built from TRBV4-3 and TRBJ2-1; TRBD2 matches at 14 bases. Germline V gives CDR1 LGHNA, CDR2 YSLEER. This CDR3 spans 16 amino acids. Losses at the gene ends were 2 bases for V and 6 bases for J; bases not matched to a gene: 3. The CDR3 DNA is TGCGCCAGCAGCCAACTGGGACTAGCGGGAGCCAATGAGCAGTTCTTC. Translated: CASSQLGLAGANEQFF.

In its sample, this clone was seen a few times. V gene TRBV10-3 combines with J gene TRBJ2-7; tentative D call: TRBD2 (5 bases). The CDR3 is 12 amino acids. Per the germline V gene, CDR1 is ENHRY and CDR2 is SYGVKD. Trimming took 5 bases from V and 6 from J, leaving 11 bases between them. Here the CDR3 reads CAISFQDSEQYF. DNA of the CDR3: TGTGCCATCAGTTTTCAGGACTCCGAGCAGTACTTC.

V gene TRBV7-3 combines with J gene TRBJ1-1; D is ambiguous. CDR3 size: 13 residues. Germline V lookup: CDR1 SGHTA, CDR2 FQGTGA. The ends were cut back, 1 base at V and 6 bases at J, with 9 bases in the middle. CDR3 loop: CASSLKFGSEAFF. The CDR3 bases are TGTGCCAGCAGCTTAAAATTCGGGTCTGAAGCTTTCTTT.

The V gene is TRBV27, the J gene TRBJ2-5, with D unclear. Germline CDR1 and CDR2: MNHEY and SMNVEV (reference sequence). This CDR3 is built from 13 residues. The V end was cut by 5 bases, the J end by 2 bases, with 9 bases between. The CDR3 protein is CASSPRVQETQYF. The CDR3 DNA reads as TGTGCCAGCAGTCCCCGGGTACAAGAGACCCAGTACTTC.

The chain uses TRBV6-1 and TRBJ2-1; tentative D call: TRBD1 (5 bases). This CDR3 has 12 residues. V gave up 0 bases and J gave up 14 bases, with 11 bases separating them. Germline-derived CDR1 and CDR2 are MNHNS and SASEGT. CDR3 coding DNA: TGTGCCAGCAGTGAAGCTGCGAACAGGAAGTTCTTC. Translation: CASSEAANRKFF.

Sample share makes this clone medium-sized. V and J are TRBV7-9 and TRBJ2-6; D gene unclear. Trimming removed 2 bases at V and 4 bases at J, with 3 bases between. The germline CDR1 and CDR2 sequences are SEHNR and FQNEAQ (reference sequence). This CDR3 has 13 amino acids. CDR3 nucleotides: TGTGCCAGCAGCTTACAAGGGGCCAACGTCCTGACTTTC. Translated, it gives CASSLQGANVLTF.

The gene calls are TRBV6-5 and TRBJ2-1; a weak D match, TRBD1 (6 bases). The CDR3 has 14 residues. Deletions cut 2 bases from V and 8 bases from J, with 13 bases between. Germline assignment: CDR1 MNHEY and CDR2 SVGAGI. The CDR3 DNA is TGTGCCAGCAGTTACGGACAGCGACGGGATGAGCAGTTCTTC. This translates into CASSYGQRRDEQFF.

The chain is built from TRBV18 and TRBJ1-1, with a possible D match to TRBD1 (5 bases). In germline, CDR1 is KGHSH, CDR2 LQKENI. This CDR3 contains 13 residues. Trimming pared 4 bases from V and 10 bases from J, leaving 16 bases between. For the CDR3, the DNA is TGTGCCAGCTCACAAGGGGAACACCGAGGAGCTTTCTTT. This sequence encodes CASSQGEHRGAFF.

As regards this clone: A far larger clone is only one base removed, so a read error is likely. The V gene is TRBV6-1, the J gene TRBJ2-7, with 8 bases aligning to TRBD1. Trimming cost V 3 bases and J 9 bases; bases outside gene matches: 10. Germline V lookup: CDR1 MNHNS, CDR2 SASEGT. This CDR3 is built from 14 residues. The CDR3 protein is CASSDWTGKGGQYF. The CDR3 bases are TGTGCCAGCAGTGACTGGACAGGGAAAGGCGGGCAGTACTTC.

The rearrangement joins TRBV7-8 to TRBJ1-4, with a possible D match to TRBD1 (6 bases). The CDR3 runs 14 residues. In germline, CDR1 is SGHVS, CDR2 FQNEAQ. V lost 3 bases to trimming and J lost 7 bases, with 12 bases between them. The CDR3 protein is CASSLRTVAEKLFF. DNA of the CDR3: TGTGCCAGCAGCTTGAGGACAGTTGCTGAAAAACTGTTTTTT.

This clone was counted between two and nine times. This sequence joins TRBV10-3 and TRBJ1-1; D not certain. With 5 bases removed from V and 3 bases from J, the gap between germline ends came to 16 bases. Per germline, CDR1 ENHRY and CDR2 SYGVKD. CDR3 length equals 15 residues. The chain's CDR3 is CAISLGRQTDTEAFF. CDR3 DNA: TGTGCCATCAGTTTGGGCCGCCAAACGGACACTGAAGCTTTCTTT.